This passage covers 10 T cell receptor beta chains from one sample sequenced in a study of blood T cells in healthy people across ages. Sample-barcoded 5' priming and a J-beta primer mix drove a second PCR of roughly 7 to 11 cycles. TCRdb passed the 5' RACE reads through MiXCR, listing each CDR3 protein once. The repertoire holds some 780,000 distinct CDR3 sequences, with around three fifths as singletons. Sequencing used blood. The receptors derive from a man in his forties in good health.

This clonotype was detected only once. CDR3 DNA sequence: TGCAGCGTTGTCGCCTCCCAAGGTGACTATGGCTACACCTTC. Its protein is CSVVASQGDYGYTF. The chain is built from TRBV29-1 and TRBJ1-2; D uncertain. V dropped 4 bases and J dropped 3 bases, with 15 bases sitting between them. Germline values: CDR1 SQVTM, CDR2 ANQGSEA. The length of the CDR3 is 14 residues.

The genes are TRBV10-3 and TRBJ1-6; 8 nucleotides align to TRBD1. The J segment lost 7 bases and the V segment lost 10 bases, leaving 9 bases of the junction unmatched. The CDR3 is made up of 14 amino acids. Per the germline V gene, CDR1 is ENHRY and CDR2 is SYGVKD. CDR3 sequence reads: CATATGERNSPLHF. The CDR3 region has the DNA TGTGCCACCGCGACAGGGGAAAGGAATTCACCCCTCCACTTT.

V usage is TRBV20-1 and J usage is TRBJ2-5, with D uncertain. The CDR3 spans 12 residues. Deletions cut 1 base from V and 3 bases from J, with 6 bases between. Germline CDR1 and CDR2: DFQATT and SNEGSKA (reference sequence). The CDR3 DNA reads as TGCAGTGCTAGAGGGGCCAAAGAGACCCAGTACTTC. This translates into CSARGAKETQYF.

This clonotype was found a few times. The chain carries TRBV24-1 and TRBJ1-2; D is unresolved. Germline CDR1 reads KGHDR; CDR2 reads SFDVKD. Trimming cost V 4 bases and J 4 bases, with 9 bases left between them. The CDR3 sequence is 13 residues long. Written as DNA, the CDR3 is TGTGCCACCAGTGAACCGGGGATCTATGGCTACACCTTC. It translates to CATSEPGIYGYTF.

This clonotype turned up a few times. The chain is built from TRBV7-9 and TRBJ2-1; 12 positions agree with TRBD2. This CDR3 comprises 17 residues. V was clipped by 1 base and J by 2 bases; unmatched bases: 3. CDR1 is SEHNR, CDR2 FQNEAQ, per germline (reference sequence). CDR3 DNA sequence: TGTGCCAGCAGCTTAGACGGGACTAGCGGGCCCTACAATGAGCAGTTCTTC. Residues: CASSLDGTSGPYNEQFF.

This clonotype was recorded a few times. The gene calls are TRBV6-5 and TRBJ2-5; D gene uncertain. CDR1 is MNHEY and CDR2 is SVGAGI in the germline V gene. This CDR3 has 15 amino acids. Trimming shortened V by 4 bases and J by 1 base, and 13 bases separated the two germline ends. CDR3 sequence reads: CASSSVRLLQETQYF. The CDR3 region has the DNA TGTGCCAGCAGTTCGGTCAGGCTCCTCCAAGAGACCCAGTACTTC.

This rearrangement joins TRBV9 to TRBJ1-6; perhaps TRBD1 as D (5 bases). The CDR3 is 15 residues long. Per germline, CDR1 SGDLS and CDR2 YYNGEE. V was trimmed by 0 bases and J by 11 bases, leaving 15 bases between them. The DNA for the CDR3 is TGTGCCAGCAGCGTAGCCGCAGGGATCAATCCACCCCTCCACTTT. This encodes CASSVAAGINPPLHF.

In this sample, this clonotype turned up a few times. This chain uses TRBV7-9 with TRBJ2-3, with 12 positions matching TRBD2. The germline gives CDR1 SEHNR, CDR2 FQNEAQ (reference sequence). This CDR3 region has 17 residues. Trimming took 4 bases from V and 4 from J; bases not matched to a gene: 9. Here the CDR3 DNA reads TGTGCCAGCAGCTCCGCGCCCGGACTAGCGGGGTCAGATACGCAGTATTTT. Its translation is CASSSAPGLAGSDTQYF.

Only a few counts were recorded for this clonotype. The chain employs TRBV20-1 and TRBJ2-7; 13 bases are a match to TRBD2. Looked up from germline, CDR1 is DFQATT and CDR2 is SNEGSKA (reference sequence). Trimming took 4 bases from V and 3 from J; bases not matched to a gene: 6. The CDR3 runs 15 residues. The CDR3 spells CSAITGTSGDYEQYF. The DNA for the CDR3 is TGCAGTGCTATCACCGGGACTAGCGGGGACTACGAGCAGTACTTC.

This clonotype was seen more than once but under ten times. The chain combines TRBV5-1 with TRBJ2-1, with a tentative D call TRBD2 (5 bases). CDR3 length: 16 residues. In germline, CDR1 is SGHRS, CDR2 YFSETQ. V shed 2 bases and J shed 0 bases, with 12 bases lying between them. The CDR3 DNA follows: TGCGCCAGCAGCTTCGGACTCCCGAGCTCCTACAATGAGCAGTTCTTC. This gives the protein CASSFGLPSSYNEQFF.